This TCR beta chain was captured in a study of blood T cell repertoires in COVID-19. As processed by the authors: Nucleated cell counts were estimated from reference gene primer amplification. Libraries were prepared by immunoSEQ multiplex PCR; TCRdb keeps only in-frame clonotypes and omits some of them. V and J calls and clone size are copied from that table; D and trimming were computed from the DNA. Of roughly 100,000 clones in the sample, about 90% are singletons; the top ten hold roughly 4.5%. The CDR3 contains 17 residues. V gave up 0 bases and J gave up 0 bases; unmatched junction bases: 4. Per germline, CDR1 SGHRS and CDR2 YFSETQ.

Sequenced sample: peripheral blood. This sequence originates from a man aged 18-30 years with acute or convalescent COVID-19. The chain employs TRBV5-1 and TRBJ2-1, with 9 positions matching TRBD2. The CDR3 sequence: CASSLGLAGSSYNEQFF. CDR3 bases: TGCGCCAGCAGCTTGGGGCTAGCGGGGAGCTCCTACAATGAGCAGTTCTTC.